These T cell receptor beta chains were read from a single sample in a study of cytomegalovirus exposure and HLA in healthy donors. Method: immunoSEQ multiplex PCR; TCRdb's copy keeps in-frame clones and lacks some. The table shows about 140,000 clones, with roughly 76% occurring only once. What was sequenced was PBMCs. The receptors stem from a human donor in good health. Both conserved end residues are part of each CDR3. Fields, in order: V gene, D gene, J gene, clone size, CDR3 DNA, CDR3 protein. The D gene is left open where the match is weak. Rows may omit the clone size; those that give it use once, few, many or a size class.

v_gene: TRBV6-7; d_gene: NA; j_gene: TRBJ1-4; abundance: NA; CDR3nt: TGTGCCAGCAGTTACTGGGGCCAGACCCCCCCGCCGGTCCCGCAAGAAAAACTGTTTTTT; CDR3aa: CASSYWGQTPPPVPQEKLFF
v_gene: TRBV5-4; d_gene: TRBD1; j_gene: TRBJ1-6; abundance: NA; CDR3nt: TGTGCCAGCAGGGAGGAAGGGACAGGGAATTCACCCCTCCACTTT; CDR3aa: CASREEGTGNSPLHF
v_gene: TRBV30; d_gene: TRBD2; j_gene: TRBJ2-6; abundance: NA; CDR3nt: TGTGCCTGGAGTCCCCCTCCGGGACTAGCGGGTTACTCTGGGGCCAACGTCCTGACTTTC; CDR3aa: CAWSPPPGLAGYSGANVLTF
v_gene: TRBV11-1; d_gene: TRBD2; j_gene: TRBJ2-7; abundance: NA; CDR3nt: TGTGCCAGCAGTCGTAGCGGGAGATACGAGCAGTACTTC; CDR3aa: CASSRSGRYEQYF
v_gene: TRBV2; d_gene: TRBD1; j_gene: TRBJ1-2; abundance: NA; CDR3nt: TGTGCCAGCAGTGAGAGAGGACAGGGAGCAGGCTACACCTTC; CDR3aa: CASSERGQGAGYTF
v_gene: TRBV19; d_gene: TRBD2; j_gene: TRBJ2-7; abundance: once; CDR3nt: TGTGCCAGTAGCCCACTAGCGGGACTCTACGAGCAGTACTTC; CDR3aa: CASSPLAGLYEQYF
v_gene: TRBV5-1; d_gene: NA; j_gene: TRBJ2-2; abundance: NA; CDR3nt: TGCGCCAGCAGCTTGCCGGGGGCCGGGGAGCTGTTTTTT; CDR3aa: CASSLPGAGELFF
v_gene: TRBV11-3; d_gene: NA; j_gene: TRBJ2-2; abundance: once; CDR3nt: TGTGCCAGCAGCTTACTAACAGGAGCCACCGGGGAGCTGTTTTTT; CDR3aa: CASSLLTGATGELFF
v_gene: TRBV12-5; d_gene: TRBD1; j_gene: TRBJ1-4; abundance: NA; CDR3nt: TGTGCTAGTGGTTTGGTACTGACAGGGGGATCTGCGGCTAATGAAAAACTGTTTTTT; CDR3aa: CASGLVLTGGSAANEKLFF
v_gene: TRBV10-3; d_gene: NA; j_gene: TRBJ1-2; abundance: NA; CDR3nt: TGTGCCCTCGGTGGGCCAGGGGAAGGCTACACCTTC; CDR3aa: CALGGPGEGYTF
v_gene: TRBV6-5; d_gene: NA; j_gene: TRBJ2-1; abundance: once; CDR3nt: TGTGCCAGTGGTCCGAGCTCCTACAATGAGCAGTTCTTC; CDR3aa: CASGPSSYNEQFF
v_gene: TRBV7-9; d_gene: NA; j_gene: TRBJ1-2; abundance: NA; CDR3nt: TGTGCCAGCAGACCCGGGACGGGACAACCTAACTATGGCTACACCTTC; CDR3aa: CASRPGTGQPNYGYTF
v_gene: TRBV5-1; d_gene: TRBD2; j_gene: TRBJ2-7; abundance: NA; CDR3nt: TGCGCCAGCTGTCCCGGGGGGCTAGCGGGAGAGGACGAGCAGTACTTC; CDR3aa: CASCPGGLAGEDEQYF
v_gene: TRBV7-8; d_gene: NA; j_gene: TRBJ1-6; abundance: few; CDR3nt: TGTGCCAGCAGCTTTTGGTTACAGACGGATTCACCCCTCCACTTT; CDR3aa: CASSFWLQTDSPLHF
v_gene: TRBV11-3; d_gene: TRBD2; j_gene: TRBJ2-7; abundance: once; CDR3nt: TGTGCCAGCAGTTTAACTAGCGGGCTTACCTACGAGCAGTACTTC; CDR3aa: CASSLTSGLTYEQYF
v_gene: TRBV7-8; d_gene: NA; j_gene: TRBJ2-7; abundance: NA; CDR3nt: TGTGCCAGCAGCTTAGGCCGACAGGTCTCAATATCCTACGAGCAGTACTTC; CDR3aa: CASSLGRQVSISYEQYF
v_gene: TRBV2; d_gene: TRBD1; j_gene: TRBJ2-5; abundance: once; CDR3nt: TGTGCCAGCAGTGGGAGACAGGGGCCCCAAGAGACCCAGTACTTC; CDR3aa: CASSGRQGPQETQYF
v_gene: TRBV30; d_gene: TRBD2; j_gene: TRBJ2-7; abundance: once; CDR3nt: TGTGCCTGGAGTGTACATTCGGGGGGAGGTTACGAGCAGTACTTC; CDR3aa: CAWSVHSGGGYEQYF
v_gene: TRBV2; d_gene: NA; j_gene: TRBJ1-6; abundance: once; CDR3nt: TGTGCCAGCAGTTCGACCGGGAGTTCCTATAATTCACCCCTCCACTTT; CDR3aa: CASSSTGSSYNSPLHF
v_gene: TRBV6-5; d_gene: NA; j_gene: TRBJ1-3; abundance: NA; CDR3nt: TGTGCCAGCAGTTACACGATACAGCATCGGGGAAACACCATATATTTT; CDR3aa: CASSYTIQHRGNTIYF
v_gene: TRBV6-1; d_gene: TRBD1; j_gene: TRBJ1-1; abundance: NA; CDR3nt: TGTGCCAGTTGCCGGGACAGGGGGCGCGAGACTGAAGCTTTCTTT; CDR3aa: CASCRDRGRETEAFF
v_gene: TRBV7-3; d_gene: TRBD1; j_gene: TRBJ2-1; abundance: NA; CDR3nt: TGTGCCAGCAGCGCCCCGGGACAGGGGTTGTTCTTC; CDR3aa: CASSAPGQGLFF
v_gene: TRBV25-1; d_gene: NA; j_gene: TRBJ2-7; abundance: NA; CDR3nt: TGTGCCAGCAGCCGGGACTACGAGCAGTACTTC; CDR3aa: CASSRDYEQYF
v_gene: TRBV4-1; d_gene: TRBD2; j_gene: TRBJ2-7; abundance: NA; CDR3nt: TGCGCCAGCTCTAACCCCGGGACTATGACCTACGAGCAGTACTTC; CDR3aa: CASSNPGTMTYEQYF